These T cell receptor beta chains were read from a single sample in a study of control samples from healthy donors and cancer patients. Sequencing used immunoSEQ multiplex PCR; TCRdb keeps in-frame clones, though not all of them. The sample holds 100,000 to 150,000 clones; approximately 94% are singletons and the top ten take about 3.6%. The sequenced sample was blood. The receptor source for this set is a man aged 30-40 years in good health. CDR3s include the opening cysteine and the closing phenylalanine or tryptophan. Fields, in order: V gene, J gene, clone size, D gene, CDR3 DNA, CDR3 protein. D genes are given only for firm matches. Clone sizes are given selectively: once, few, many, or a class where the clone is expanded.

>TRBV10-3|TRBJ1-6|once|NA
TGTGCCATCAGGGGGGACGGTCCGGCTTCACCCCTCCACTTT
CAIRGDGPASPLHF
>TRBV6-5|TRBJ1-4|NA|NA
TGTGCCAGCAGTTACTCAGGGTCGGGGACGGGGGAAAAACTGTTTTTT
CASSYSGSGTGEKLFF
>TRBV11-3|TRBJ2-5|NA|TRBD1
TGTGCCAGCAGCCGGGGACAGAAAGAGACCCAGTACTTC
CASSRGQKETQYF
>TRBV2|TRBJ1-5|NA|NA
TGTGCCAGCAGAGGGAACAGGGAGAGGCAGCCCCAGCATTTT
CASRGNRERQPQHF
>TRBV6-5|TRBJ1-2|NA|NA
TGTGCCAGCAGTTCCACTGGGCTTCCCCTGGATGGCTACACCTTC
CASSSTGLPLDGYTF
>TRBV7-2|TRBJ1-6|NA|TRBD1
TGTGCCAGCAGGTCTCAAGGACAGGGGGCAATTAATTCACCCCTCCACTTT
CASRSQGQGAINSPLHF
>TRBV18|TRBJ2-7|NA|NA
TGTGCCAGCTCACCAAAGGGAAACGAGCAGTACTTC
CASSPKGNEQYF
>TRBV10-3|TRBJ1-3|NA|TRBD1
TGTGCCATCAGTGAGTCGGTGACAGGGTACGGAAACACCATATATTTT
CAISESVTGYGNTIYF
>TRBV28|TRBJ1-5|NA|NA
TGTGCCAGCAGTTTTGGCAGGGCTCATCAGCCCCAGCATTTT
CASSFGRAHQPQHF
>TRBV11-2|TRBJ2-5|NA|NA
TGTGCCAGCAGCAACCGTCAGGGGCGAGAGACCCAGTACTTC
CASSNRQGRETQYF
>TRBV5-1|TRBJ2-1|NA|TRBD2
TGCGCCAGCAGCTTGGGCGGGGGGGCAAATGAGCAGTTCTTC
CASSLGGGANEQFF
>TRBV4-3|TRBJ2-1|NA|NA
TGCGCCAGCAGCCAAGATTTAGGGTCCCGCAATGAGCAGTTCTTC
CASSQDLGSRNEQFF
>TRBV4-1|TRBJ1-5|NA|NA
TGCGCCAGCAGCCTAGGAGCAGGGGATAGCAATCAGCCCCAGCATTTT
CASSLGAGDSNQPQHF
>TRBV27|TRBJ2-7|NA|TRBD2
TGTGCCAGCAGTTTATTAGCGGGGGGCTCCTACGAGCAGTACTTC
CASSLLAGGSYEQYF
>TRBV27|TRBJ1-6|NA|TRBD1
TGTGCCAGCAGTCCTGACAGGGACTATAATTCACCCCTCCACTTT
CASSPDRDYNSPLHF
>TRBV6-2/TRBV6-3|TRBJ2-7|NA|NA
TGTGCCAGCAGTTACTTTGGCGGAGCCTACGAGCAGTACTTC
CASSYFGGAYEQYF